This T cell receptor beta chain was sequenced in a study of human thymus T cells (dated by TCRdb to 2020 to 2021). Study-wide context: The study characterized TCR alpha and beta repertoires from about 8 infant thymus samples and four related peripheral blood samples. Donor ages ranged from about 7 to 244 days, and the cohort comprised about six male and two female infants. What the research found in general, with its limitations: Usage of V and J gene segments appeared to be biased in both the thymic and the peripheral blood repertoires. On average, roughly 810,000 unique TCRB clonotypes were obtained from thymus samples, compared with around 78,000 from blood samples.

The table lists this clone with a few counts. Its antigen is still unknown. Base qualities were left out, and no much larger clone turns up one base away. Donors were immunologically healthy infants undergoing open corrective cardiac surgery for congenital heart defects in Finland. For four of the eight donors, a small roughly 0.45-1 mL aliquot of peripheral blood was collected during surgery. For the blood samples, genomic DNA was extracted from all available leukocytes instead of from a set number of cells. ACK lysis buffer was used to clear erythrocytes from the blood, and the leukocytes were then kept as pellets at -70 degrees C. A QIAsymphony instrument was used to extract genomic DNA from the frozen cell pellets. The immunoSEQ multiplex PCR assay was used to amplify the TCRB and TCRAD loci from a standardized amount of quality-controlled genomic DNA. The V(D)J region was spanned by amplicons of a length sufficient to cover the CDR3 and to identify V and J genes. The commercial immunoSEQ service was used to sequence amplicons on an Illumina platform. The authors processed their data as follows. Corrections for primer bias and sequencing errors followed previously described methods, while TCRAD and TCRB definitions were based on the IMGT database. The repertoires were analysed using immunoSEQ Analyzer 3.0 and VDJTools for basic statistics, V/J segment usage, diversity estimates, rarefaction and pairwise overlap. To estimate diversity, the Chao1, ChaoE, Efron-Thisted, Shannon and inverse Simpson indices were applied, and diversity was also estimated on datasets down-sampled to the smallest sample. Repertoire overlap was determined by strict matching of CDR3 nucleotide sequence, V gene and J gene, and Jaccard-based multidimensional scaling clustering was applied. TCRdb retrieved this table from immuneACCESS and kept in-frame rearrangements only. Not all clones are present; in checked studies, unresolved V genes account for under half, and no reason is known for the remainder. The DNA gave D and trimming, while V, J and clone size come from that table. The sample table contains approximately 46,000 clones; only one count was recorded for approximately 95% of them. In total, the top ten clones hold about 0.17% of the sample.

The CDR3 spans 12 residues, from the cysteine through the phenylalanine. Only the CDR3 part of the read is kept: 36 bases, read in frame from the first base. Per the germline V gene, SNHLY is the CDR1 and FYNNEI is the CDR2. V and J are truncated by 6 bases and 3 bases respectively, leaving an intervening sequence of 9 bases. Specimen: blood. The V and J genes are TRBV2 and TRBJ2-7; no D segment can be confidently identified. This TCR was sampled from a girl in the first two years of life with a congenital heart defect but otherwise immunologically healthy. The CDR3 protein sequence reads: CASSGRYYEQYF. The nucleotide sequence is given as TGTGCCAGCAGCGGACGGTACTACGAGCAGTACTTC.